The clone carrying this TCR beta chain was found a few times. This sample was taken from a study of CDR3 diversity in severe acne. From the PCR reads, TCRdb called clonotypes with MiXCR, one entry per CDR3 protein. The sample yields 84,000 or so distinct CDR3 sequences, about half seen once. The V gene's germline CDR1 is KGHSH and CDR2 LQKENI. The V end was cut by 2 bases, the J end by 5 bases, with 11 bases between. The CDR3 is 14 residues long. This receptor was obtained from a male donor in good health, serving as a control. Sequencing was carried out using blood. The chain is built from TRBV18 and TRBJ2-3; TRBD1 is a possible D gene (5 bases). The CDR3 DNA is TGTGCCAGCTCACCAGGAATAGGGGAAGATACGCAGTATTTT. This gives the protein CASSPGIGEDTQYF.